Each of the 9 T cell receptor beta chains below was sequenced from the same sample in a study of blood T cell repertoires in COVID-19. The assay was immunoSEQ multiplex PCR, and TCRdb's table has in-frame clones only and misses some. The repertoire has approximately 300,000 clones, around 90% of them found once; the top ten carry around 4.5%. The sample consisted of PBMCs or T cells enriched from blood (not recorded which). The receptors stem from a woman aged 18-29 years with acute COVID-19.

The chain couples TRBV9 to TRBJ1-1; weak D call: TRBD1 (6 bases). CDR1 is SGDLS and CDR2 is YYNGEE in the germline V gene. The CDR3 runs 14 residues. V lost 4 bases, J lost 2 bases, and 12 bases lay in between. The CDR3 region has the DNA TGTGCCAGCAGCACAGGGACCGTCAACACTGAAGCTTTCTTT. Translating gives CASSTGTVNTEAFF.

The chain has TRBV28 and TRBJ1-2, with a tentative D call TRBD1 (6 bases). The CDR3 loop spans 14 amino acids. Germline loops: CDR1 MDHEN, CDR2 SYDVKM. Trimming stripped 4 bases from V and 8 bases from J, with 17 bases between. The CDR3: CASSSQGLVGGYTF. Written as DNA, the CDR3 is TGTGCCAGCAGTTCTCAGGGGTTAGTAGGAGGCTACACCTTC.

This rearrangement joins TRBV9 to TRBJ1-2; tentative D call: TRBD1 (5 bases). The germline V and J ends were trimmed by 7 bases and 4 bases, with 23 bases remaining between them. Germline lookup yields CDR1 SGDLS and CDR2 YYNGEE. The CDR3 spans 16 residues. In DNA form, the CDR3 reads TGTGCCAGCGGCGAGTTACGGGACTTTTCCTCCTATGGCTACACCTTC. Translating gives CASGELRDFSSYGYTF.

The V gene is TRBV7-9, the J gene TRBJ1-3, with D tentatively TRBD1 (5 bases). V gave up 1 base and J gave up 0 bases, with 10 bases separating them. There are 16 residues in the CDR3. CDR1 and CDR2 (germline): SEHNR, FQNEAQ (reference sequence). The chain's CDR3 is CASSLVGRGSGNTIYF. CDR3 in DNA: TGTGCCAGCAGCTTAGTGGGGAGGGGCTCTGGAAACACCATATATTTT.

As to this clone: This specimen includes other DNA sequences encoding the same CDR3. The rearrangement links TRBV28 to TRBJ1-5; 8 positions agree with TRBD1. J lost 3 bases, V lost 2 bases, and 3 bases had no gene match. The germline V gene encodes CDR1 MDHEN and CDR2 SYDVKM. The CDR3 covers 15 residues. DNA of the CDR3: TGTGCCAGCAGTTTAGGACAGGGTGACAATCAGCCCCAGCATTTT. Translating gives CASSLGQGDNQPQHF. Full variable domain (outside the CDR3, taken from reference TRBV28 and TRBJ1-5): DVKVTQSSRYLVKRTGEKVFLECVQDMDHENMFWYRQDPGLGLRLIYFSYDVKMKEKGDIPEGYSVSREKKERFSLILESASTNQTSMYLCASSLGQGDNQPQHFGDGTRLSIL.

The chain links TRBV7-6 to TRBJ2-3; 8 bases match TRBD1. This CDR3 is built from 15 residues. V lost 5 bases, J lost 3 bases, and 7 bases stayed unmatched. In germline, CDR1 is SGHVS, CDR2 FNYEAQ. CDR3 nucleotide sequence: TGTGCCAGCAGCCCCCGGGACAGGAGGACAGATACGCAGTATTTT. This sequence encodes CASSPRDRRTDTQYF.

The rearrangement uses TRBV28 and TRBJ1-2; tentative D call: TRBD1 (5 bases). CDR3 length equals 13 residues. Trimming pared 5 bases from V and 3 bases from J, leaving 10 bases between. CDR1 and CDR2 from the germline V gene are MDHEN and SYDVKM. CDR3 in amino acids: CASSPPRDYGYTF. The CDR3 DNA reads TGTGCCAGCAGTCCCCCCAGGGACTATGGCTACACCTTC.

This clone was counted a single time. The CDR3 region is CASSSRGWSYNEQFF. DNA of the CDR3: TGTGCCAGCAGTTCCAGGGGTTGGTCGTACAATGAGCAGTTCTTC. The chain combines TRBV28 with TRBJ2-1; a weak D match, TRBD1 (6 bases). The CDR3 is made up of 15 amino acids. Trimming shortened V by 4 bases and J by 4 bases, and 14 bases separated the two germline ends. From germline, CDR1 is MDHEN and CDR2 SYDVKM.

The CDR3 protein is CASSPPTAMGETQYF. CDR3 nucleotide sequence: TGTGCCAGTAGTCCCCCGACAGCTATGGGGGAGACCCAGTACTTC. The chain uses TRBV19 and TRBJ2-5, with D perhaps matching TRBD1 (5 bases). This CDR3 has 15 residues. The V end was cut by 5 bases, the J end by 5 bases, with 18 bases between. Germline lookup yields CDR1 LNHDA and CDR2 SQIVND (reference sequence).